The 27 T cell receptor beta chains in this list originate from one sample, sequenced in a study of low-dose radiotherapy and immunotherapy resistance in tumors (dated by TCRdb to 2022 to 2024). First-strand cDNA was synthesized using Superscript III and a set of TRAV- and TRBV-specific primers, so that both TCRalpha and TCRbeta chains were covered. A roughly 19-cycle PCR with Phusion amplified the TCRs, pairing a constant-region primer with the adapter that was attached to the V primers. TCRdb reworked the public reads: Q25 trimming with fastp, MiXCR clone assembly, productive beta chains retained. Each entry merges the rows of one CDR3 protein and shows their most common DNA and genes. This sample is represented by roughly 14,000 distinct CDR3 sequences; less than 65% of them were singletons. The ten largest clones take up less than 8.5% of the sample. The receptors were gathered from a human donor with advanced metastatic prostate, ovarian, gallbladder or colorectal cancer (not recorded which). This table probably holds off-target reads from a library built for another chain.

The V and J genes are TRBV19 and TRBJ1-4; 7 bases line up with TRBD1. In germline, CDR1 is LNHDA, CDR2 SQIVND (reference sequence). The J segment lost 0 bases and the V segment lost 3 bases, leaving 4 bases of the junction unmatched. The CDR3 spans 16 residues. The CDR3 spells CASSIQGVATNEKLFF. The CDR3 coding sequence is TGTGCCAGTAGTATCCAGGGGGTTGCAACTAATGAAAAACTGTTTTTT.

The rearrangement joins TRBV18 to TRBJ2-1, with 12 bases that match TRBD1. V lost 4 bases, J lost 7 bases, and 8 bases stayed unmatched. The CDR3 extends over 16 amino acids. Germline V gives CDR1 KGHSH, CDR2 LQKENI. CDR3 protein: CASSLSGTGGPNEQFF. The CDR3 DNA reads TGTGCCAGCTCACTTTCCGGGACAGGGGGCCCGAATGAGCAGTTCTTC.

This chain links TRBV5-4 with TRBJ2-5, with unresolved D. V lost 2 bases to trimming and J lost 4 bases, with 12 bases between them. CDR1 and CDR2 (germline): SGHNT, YYREEE (reference sequence). CDR3 length equals 14 residues. DNA of the CDR3: TGTGCCAGCAGCTTAGACGGAAGGGCAGAGACCCAGTACTTC. Translation: CASSLDGRAETQYF. Based on the CDR3 plus reference TRBV5-4 and TRBJ2-5, the full variable domain is ETGVTQSPTHLIKTRGQQVTLRCSSQSGHNTVSWYQQALGQGPQFIFQYYREEENGRGNFPPRFSGLQFPNYSSELNVNALELDDSALYLCASSLDGRAETQYFGPGTRLLVL.

The rearrangement joins TRBV19 to TRBJ2-7; D may correspond to TRBD1 or TRBD2 (5 bases each). Germline V gene sequence: CDR1 LNHDA, CDR2 SQIVND (reference sequence). Trimming cost V 5 bases and J 6 bases, with 14 bases left between them. The CDR3 totals 13 residues. CDR3 protein: CASSRDGFSEQYF. CDR3 coding DNA: TGTGCCAGTAGTCGGGACGGTTTCAGCGAGCAGTACTTC.

The chain is built from TRBV18 and TRBJ1-6, with D unresolved. The V end lost 2 bases, the J end lost 0 bases, and 5 bases lay between the germline ends. The CDR3 is 15 residues long. CDR1 is KGHSH and CDR2 is LQKENI in the germline V gene. This CDR3 is CASSPASSYNSPLHF. As DNA, the CDR3 is TGTGCCAGCTCACCAGCGAGCTCCTATAATTCACCCCTCCACTTT.

J is TRBJ2-3 and V is TRBV5-1, with 9 positions matching TRBD1. After removal of 4 bases from V and 1 base from J, the junction contained 1 base not matched to a gene. The germline V gene encodes CDR1 SGHRS and CDR2 YFSETQ. CDR3 length equals 14 residues. CDR3 protein: CASSRTGGTDTQYF. Written as DNA, the CDR3 is TGCGCCAGCAGCCGGACAGGGGGCACAGATACGCAGTATTTT.

This chain connects TRBV12-3 or TRBV12-4 to TRBJ1-1, with TRBD1 as a possible D gene (5 bases). V was pared by 2 bases and J by 3 bases, with 7 bases between. This CDR3 spans 13 amino acids. The CDR3 DNA reads as TGTGCCAGCAGTTTATTGGGGCACACTGAAGCTTTCTTT. It translates to CASSLLGHTEAFF.

This clonotype was counted only a few times. V usage is TRBV9 and J usage is TRBJ2-1, with TRBD2 identical over 8 bases. J was trimmed by 12 bases and V by 3 bases; bases with no gene match: 26. CDR3 size: 19 residues. In germline, CDR1 is SGDLS, CDR2 YYNGEE. CDR3 residues: CASSAPDRTPTLAADGQFF. CDR3 nucleotide sequence: TGTGCCAGCAGCGCCCCGGACAGAACACCCACACTAGCGGCGGACGGGCAGTTCTTC.

The J gene is TRBJ2-1, the V gene TRBV5-6; tentative D call: TRBD2 (6 bases). The CDR3 runs to 14 residues. Germline assignment: CDR1 SGHDT and CDR2 YYEEEE. The V end was cut by 2 bases, the J end by 6 bases, with 12 bases between. CDR3 nucleotide sequence: TGTGCCAGCAGCTTCGGCCTGGGGGGCAATGAGCAGTTCTTC. It translates to CASSFGLGGNEQFF.

The count of this clonotype is one. The chain couples TRBV5-4 to TRBJ2-7, with unresolved D. Germline CDR1 reads SGHNT; CDR2 reads YYREEE (reference sequence). V lost 6 bases and J lost 3, with 10 bases in between. This CDR3 has 12 residues. This CDR3 is CASNNLGYEQYF. DNA for the CDR3: TGTGCCAGCAACAATTTGGGCTACGAGCAGTACTTC.

The CDR3 sequence is CASSSTRGVEDEQYF. CDR3 DNA: TGTGCCAGCAGTTCAACTAGGGGGGTTGAAGACGAGCAGTACTTC. The chain couples TRBV28 to TRBJ2-7; the D gene could be TRBD1 or TRBD2 (6 bases each). The CDR3 runs to 15 residues. In germline, CDR1 is MDHEN, CDR2 SYDVKM. Trimming left V 4 bases short and J 5 bases short, with 18 bases between.

This chain uses TRBV28 with TRBJ2-3; 13 bases are shared with TRBD2. There are 15 residues in the CDR3. V was clipped by 5 bases and J by 5 bases; unmatched bases: 4. Germline V gene data show CDR1 as MDHEN and CDR2 as SYDVKM. DNA of the CDR3: TGTGCCAGCAGTCTTTGGACTAGCGGGAGAGATACGCAGTATTTT. This translates into CASSLWTSGRDTQYF.

This clonotype was seen more than once but under ten times. The rearrangement links TRBV24-1 to TRBJ2-7, with D unresolved. CDR1 is KGHDR, CDR2 SFDVKD, per germline. This CDR3 has 13 amino acids. V gave up 1 base and J gave up 2 bases, with 5 bases separating them. As DNA, the CDR3 is TGTGCCACCAGTGATTTAAACACCTACGAGCAGTACTTC. Its protein product is CATSDLNTYEQYF.

This sequence joins TRBV5-1 and TRBJ1-4; no clear D gene. V was trimmed by 0 bases and J by 5 bases, leaving 2 bases between them. Germline values: CDR1 SGHRS, CDR2 YFSETQ. This CDR3 region has 12 residues. Here the CDR3 DNA reads TGCGCCAGCAGCTTGGGGAATGAAAAACTGTTTTTT. Translating it yields CASSLGNEKLFF. The full variable domain, completed using reference TRBV5-1 and TRBJ1-4, is KAGVTQTPRYLIKTRGQQVTLSCSPISGHRSVSWYQQTPGQGLQFLFEYFSETQRNKGNFPGRFSGRQFSNSRSEMNVSTLELGDSALYLCASSLGNEKLFFGSGTQLSVL.

This clonotype has only a few counts. This chain joins TRBV28 and TRBJ2-1; D is unclear. Germline V gene sequence: CDR1 MDHEN, CDR2 SYDVKM. V shed 3 bases and J shed 8 bases, with 5 bases lying between them. The CDR3 runs to 11 residues. As DNA, the CDR3 is TGTGCCAGCAGTTTGGTCGATGAGCAGTTCTTC. Protein sequence: CASSLVDEQFF.

The chain employs TRBV14 and TRBJ2-1, with unresolved D. The CDR3 sequence is 18 residues long. Germline CDR1 and CDR2: SGHDN and FVKESK. The ends were cut back, 0 bases at V and 0 bases at J, with 15 bases in the middle. The CDR3 is CASSQDPRKPSSYNEQFF. In DNA, the CDR3 is TGTGCCAGCAGCCAAGATCCCCGGAAGCCAAGCTCCTACAATGAGCAGTTCTTC.

The gene calls are TRBV5-6 and TRBJ2-7; D is unresolved. The ends were cut back, 4 bases at V and 4 bases at J, with 12 bases in the middle. CDR1 is SGHDT and CDR2 is YYEEEE in the germline V gene. The CDR3 length is 13 residues. The CDR3 spells CASSALRRYEQYF. CDR3 nucleotides: TGTGCCAGCAGCGCCCTTCGACGTTACGAGCAGTACTTC.

This clonotype was found a few times. CDR3 nucleotides: TGTGCCAGCAGTTCCTACCTAGGGGTGCAGGAGGGCAATGGCTACACCTTC. This encodes CASSSYLGVQEGNGYTF. The chain recombines TRBV27 with TRBJ1-2, with D tentatively TRBD1 (5 bases). V lost 4 bases and J lost 6, with 24 bases in between. CDR1 and CDR2 (germline): MNHEY, SMNVEV (reference sequence). This CDR3 is built from 17 residues.

The chain carries TRBV6-2 or TRBV6-3 and TRBJ1-5; possibly TRBD1 for D (5 bases). Trimming stripped 5 bases from V and 6 bases from J, with 11 bases between. Per germline, CDR1 MNHEY and CDR2 SVGEGT. This CDR3 contains 13 residues. CDR3: CASSLSGGQPQHF. DNA for the CDR3: TGTGCCAGCAGTCTCAGTGGGGGTCAGCCCCAGCATTTT.

The chain joins TRBV24-1 to TRBJ2-1, with 8 positions matching TRBD1. V shed 4 bases and J 4 bases; nucleotides not matched to a gene: 11. The CDR3 consists of 17 residues. Germline CDR1 and CDR2: KGHDR and SFDVKD. This CDR3 reads CATSDVKSGTGYNEQFF. The CDR3 DNA follows: TGTGCCACCAGTGACGTGAAGTCCGGGACAGGATACAATGAGCAGTTCTTC.

This chain joins TRBV12-5 and TRBJ2-1, with 11 nucleotides matching TRBD1. The CDR3 extends over 15 amino acids. The germline gives CDR1 LGHNT, CDR2 FRNRAP. Trimming took 4 bases from V and 8 from J; bases not matched to a gene: 7. Here the CDR3 reads CASGSTGTGGDEQFF. In DNA form, the CDR3 reads TGTGCTAGTGGTTCAACCGGGACAGGGGGAGATGAGCAGTTCTTC.

The chain has TRBV28 and TRBJ2-2, with 10 bases fitting TRBD1. The CDR3 contains 16 residues. The germline gives CDR1 MDHEN, CDR2 SYDVKM. V shed 3 bases, J shed 5 bases, and the junction held 6 bases outside the gene matches. DNA for the CDR3: TGTGCCAGCAGTTTCTTTGGGACAGGGGTGACCGGGGAGCTGTTTTTT. Its protein is CASSFFGTGVTGELFF.

The chain is built from TRBV3-1 and TRBJ2-7; D uncertain. The germline V and J ends were trimmed by 4 bases and 6 bases, with 10 bases remaining between them. CDR3 size: 12 residues. The germline gives CDR1 LGHDT, CDR2 YNNKEL (reference sequence). CDR3 bases: TGTGCCAGCAGCCCTCGACGGAGCGAGCAGTACTTC. Encoded protein: CASSPRRSEQYF.

This chain links TRBV20-1 with TRBJ2-3; TRBD2 aligns across 13 bases. Looked up from germline, CDR1 is DFQATT and CDR2 is SNEGSKA (reference sequence). The trim removed 6 bases at V and 4 bases at J, leaving 7 bases unmatched. The CDR3 loop spans 15 amino acids. The CDR3 here is CSAWTSGSVADTQYF. CDR3 DNA sequence: TGCAGTGCATGGACTAGCGGGAGTGTCGCAGATACGCAGTATTTT.

This clonotype has only a few counts. The V and J genes are TRBV2 and TRBJ1-5; D not resolved. CDR3 length: 13 residues. V dropped 4 bases and J dropped 6 bases, with 10 bases sitting between them. Germline V gene sequence: CDR1 SNHLY, CDR2 FYNNEI. The DNA of the CDR3 is TGTGCCAGCAGTGTAGAGGGCCTTCAGCCCCAGCATTTT. Its protein is CASSVEGLQPQHF.

The chain uses TRBV12-3 or TRBV12-4 and TRBJ1-6; no reliable D call. V was clipped by 1 base and J by 9 bases, with 4 bases between them. This CDR3 has 12 amino acids. The CDR3 bases are TGTGCCAGCAGTTTAGGGAGTTCACCCCTCCACTTT. The encoded protein is CASSLGSSPLHF.

This chain joins TRBV28 and TRBJ2-7; 11 positions agree with TRBD1. The CDR3 has 14 residues. V lost 6 bases and J lost 6; bases outside the gene matches: 7. Germline V gene sequence: CDR1 MDHEN, CDR2 SYDVKM. CDR3: CASRTGQGAGEQYF. CDR3 sequence (DNA): TGTGCCAGCAGGACCGGACAGGGGGCGGGCGAGCAGTACTTC.